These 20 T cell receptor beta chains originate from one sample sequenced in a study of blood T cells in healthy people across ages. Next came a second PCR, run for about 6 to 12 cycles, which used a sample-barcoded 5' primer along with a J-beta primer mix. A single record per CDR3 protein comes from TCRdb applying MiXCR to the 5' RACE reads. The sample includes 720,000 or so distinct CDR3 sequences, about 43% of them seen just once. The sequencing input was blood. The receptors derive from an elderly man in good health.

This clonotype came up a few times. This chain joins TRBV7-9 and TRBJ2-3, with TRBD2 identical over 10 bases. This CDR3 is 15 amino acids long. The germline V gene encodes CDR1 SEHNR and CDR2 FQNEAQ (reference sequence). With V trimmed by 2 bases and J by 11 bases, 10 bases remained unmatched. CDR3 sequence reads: CASSLSASGSSVQYF. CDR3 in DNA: TGTGCCAGCAGCTTATCTGCTAGCGGGAGTTCGGTGCAGTATTTT.

The CDR3 loop is CASSKDRMASYEQYF. CDR3 DNA sequence: TGTGCCAGCTCGAAGGACCGGATGGCTTCCTACGAGCAGTACTTC. The chain combines TRBV18 with TRBJ2-7; D ambiguous. Germline lookup yields CDR1 KGHSH and CDR2 LQKENI. The CDR3 consists of 15 residues. Trimming shortened V by 6 bases and J by 1 base, and 16 bases separated the two germline ends.

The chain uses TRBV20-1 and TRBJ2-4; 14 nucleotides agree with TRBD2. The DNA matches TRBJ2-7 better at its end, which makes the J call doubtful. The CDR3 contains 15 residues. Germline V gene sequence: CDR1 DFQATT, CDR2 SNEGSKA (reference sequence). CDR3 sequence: CSARSGLAGGHEQYF. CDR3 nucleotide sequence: TGCAGTGCTAGATCAGGACTAGCGGGGGGTCACGAGCAGTACTTC.

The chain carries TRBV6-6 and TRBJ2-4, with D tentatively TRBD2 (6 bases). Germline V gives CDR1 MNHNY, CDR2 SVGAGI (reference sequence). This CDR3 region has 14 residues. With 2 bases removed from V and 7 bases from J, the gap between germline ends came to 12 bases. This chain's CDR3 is CASSYAGSGNIQYF. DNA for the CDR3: TGTGCCAGCAGTTACGCGGGGTCGGGGAACATTCAGTACTTC.

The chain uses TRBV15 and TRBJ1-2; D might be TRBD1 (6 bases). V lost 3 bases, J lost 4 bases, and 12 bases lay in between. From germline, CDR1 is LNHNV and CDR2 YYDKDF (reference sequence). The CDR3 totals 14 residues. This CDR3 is CATSSRDRLYGYTF. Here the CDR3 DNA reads TGTGCCACCAGCAGCCGAGACAGGCTCTATGGCTACACCTTC.

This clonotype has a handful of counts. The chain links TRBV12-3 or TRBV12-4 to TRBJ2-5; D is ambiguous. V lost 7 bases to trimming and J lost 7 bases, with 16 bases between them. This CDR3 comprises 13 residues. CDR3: CASTVSLAGTQYF. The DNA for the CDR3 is TGTGCCAGCACCGTATCCCTCGCCGGGACCCAGTACTTC.

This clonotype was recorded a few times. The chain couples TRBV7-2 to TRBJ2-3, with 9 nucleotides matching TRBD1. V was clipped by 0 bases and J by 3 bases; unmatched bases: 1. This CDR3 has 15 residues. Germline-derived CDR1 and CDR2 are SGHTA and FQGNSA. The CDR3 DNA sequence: TGTGCCAGCAGCTTAGCACAGGGGGCAACAGATACGCAGTATTTT. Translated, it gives CASSLAQGATDTQYF.

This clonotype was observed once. In nucleotides, the CDR3 is TGCGCCAGCAGCTGGGGGTTAGACAACTACGAGCAGTACTTC. This gives the protein CASSWGLDNYEQYF. V and J are TRBV5-1 and TRBJ2-7; D may correspond to TRBD1 or TRBD2 (5 bases each). Between the trimmed V and J ends, which lost 3 bases and 3 bases, there was a span of 13 bases. The CDR3 sequence is 14 residues long. Germline CDR1 and CDR2: SGHRS and YFSETQ. Full variable domain (rest looked up from reference TRBV5-1 and TRBJ2-7): KAGVTQTPRYLIKTRGQQVTLSCSPISGHRSVSWYQQTPGQGLQFLFEYFSETQRNKGNFPGRFSGRQFSNSRSEMNVSTLELGDSALYLCASSWGLDNYEQYFGPGTRLTVT.

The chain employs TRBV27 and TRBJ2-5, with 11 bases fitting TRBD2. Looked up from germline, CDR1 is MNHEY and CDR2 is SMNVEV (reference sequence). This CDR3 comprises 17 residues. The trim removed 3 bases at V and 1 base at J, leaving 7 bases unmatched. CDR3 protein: CASSLKGLAGPQETQYF. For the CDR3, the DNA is TGTGCCAGCAGTTTGAAAGGACTAGCGGGCCCCCAAGAGACCCAGTACTTC.

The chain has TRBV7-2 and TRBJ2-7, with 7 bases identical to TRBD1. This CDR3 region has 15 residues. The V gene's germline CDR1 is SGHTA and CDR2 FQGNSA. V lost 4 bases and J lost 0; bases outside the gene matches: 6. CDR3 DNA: TGTGCCAGCAGCTCACGGACAGGAACCTCCTACGAGCAGTACTTC. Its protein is CASSSRTGTSYEQYF.

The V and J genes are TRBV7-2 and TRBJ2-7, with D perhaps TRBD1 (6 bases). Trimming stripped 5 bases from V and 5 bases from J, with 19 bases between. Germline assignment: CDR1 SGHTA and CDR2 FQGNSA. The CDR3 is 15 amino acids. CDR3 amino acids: CASSQQKTGTHEQYF. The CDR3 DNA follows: TGTGCCAGCAGCCAACAAAAGACAGGCACCCACGAGCAGTACTTC.

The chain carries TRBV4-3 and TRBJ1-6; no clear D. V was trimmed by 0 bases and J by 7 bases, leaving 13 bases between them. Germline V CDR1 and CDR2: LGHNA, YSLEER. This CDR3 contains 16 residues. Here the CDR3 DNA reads TGCGCCAGCAGCCAAGATTTGGTGGGGTCAAATTCACCCCTCCACTTT. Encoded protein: CASSQDLVGSNSPLHF.

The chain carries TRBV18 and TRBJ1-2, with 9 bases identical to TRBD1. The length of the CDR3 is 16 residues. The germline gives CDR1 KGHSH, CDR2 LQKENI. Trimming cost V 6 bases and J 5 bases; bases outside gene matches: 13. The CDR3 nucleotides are TGTGCCAGCTCGCTCACAGAGGGACAGGGCATTTATGGCTACACCTTC. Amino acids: CASSLTEGQGIYGYTF.

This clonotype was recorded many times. CDR3 in DNA: TGCAGCGTAGCCAACTACGAGCAGTACTTC. Encoded protein: CSVANYEQYF. This chain links TRBV29-1 with TRBJ2-7; D not certain. Per the germline V gene, CDR1 is SQVTM and CDR2 is ANQGSEA. The CDR3 covers 10 residues. V was shortened by 6 bases and J by 3 bases, with 6 bases between the two germline ends.

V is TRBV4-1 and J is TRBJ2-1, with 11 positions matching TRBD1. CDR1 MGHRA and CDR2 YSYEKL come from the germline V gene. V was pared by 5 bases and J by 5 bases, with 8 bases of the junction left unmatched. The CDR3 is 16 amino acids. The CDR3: CASSVSGTGGDNEQFF. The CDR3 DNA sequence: TGCGCCAGCAGCGTCTCCGGGACAGGGGGTGACAATGAGCAGTTCTTC.

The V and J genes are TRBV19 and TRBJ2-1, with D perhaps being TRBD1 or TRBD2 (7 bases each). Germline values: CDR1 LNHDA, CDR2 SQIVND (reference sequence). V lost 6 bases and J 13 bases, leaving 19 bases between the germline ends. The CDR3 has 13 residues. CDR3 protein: CASSPTGRETQFF. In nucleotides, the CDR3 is TGTGCCAGTAGCCCGACAGGGAGGGAGACCCAGTTCTTC.

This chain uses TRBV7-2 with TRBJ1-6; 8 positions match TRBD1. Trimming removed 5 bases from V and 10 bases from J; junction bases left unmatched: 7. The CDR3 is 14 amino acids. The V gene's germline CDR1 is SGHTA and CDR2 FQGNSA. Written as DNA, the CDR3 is TGTGCCAGCAGCAACCGGGACAGGAGATCACCCCTCCACTTT. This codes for CASSNRDRRSPLHF.

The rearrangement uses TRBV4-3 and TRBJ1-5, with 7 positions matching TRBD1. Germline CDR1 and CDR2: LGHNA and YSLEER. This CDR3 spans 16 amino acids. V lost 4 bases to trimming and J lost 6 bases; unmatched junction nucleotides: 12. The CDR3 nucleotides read TGCGCCAGCAGCCCGGCTCGACAGGGCTTGGGTCAGCCCCAGCATTTT. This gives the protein CASSPARQGLGQPQHF.

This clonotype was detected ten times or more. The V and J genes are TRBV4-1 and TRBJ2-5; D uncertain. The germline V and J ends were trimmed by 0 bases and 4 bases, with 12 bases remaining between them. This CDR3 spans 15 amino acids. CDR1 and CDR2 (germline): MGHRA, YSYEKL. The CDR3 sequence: CASSQDRSSLETQYF. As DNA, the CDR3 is TGCGCCAGCAGCCAAGATAGGTCGAGCCTAGAGACCCAGTACTTC.

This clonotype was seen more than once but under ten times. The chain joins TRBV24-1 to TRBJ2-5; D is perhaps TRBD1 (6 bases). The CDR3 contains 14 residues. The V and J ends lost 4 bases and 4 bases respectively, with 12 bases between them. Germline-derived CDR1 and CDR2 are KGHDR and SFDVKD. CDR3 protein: CATSDPAGVETQYF. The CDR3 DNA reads TGTGCCACCAGTGACCCCGCAGGGGTAGAGACCCAGTACTTC.